Shown below are 10 T cell receptor beta chains from a single sample sequenced in a study of blood T cell repertoires in COVID-19. Libraries were prepared by immunoSEQ multiplex PCR; TCRdb keeps only in-frame clonotypes and omits some of them. The repertoire holds about 110,000 clones, approximately 90% seen once, with around 4.9% in the top ten. Sequenced input: peripheral blood. These TCRs come from a human donor in a cohort sampled during active COVID-19.

This chain links TRBV15 with TRBJ2-1, with a weak D call TRBD1 (5 bases). Trimming removed 1 base at V and 4 bases at J, with 5 bases between. CDR1 is LNHNV, CDR2 YYDKDF, per germline (reference sequence). CDR3 length: 13 amino acids. The CDR3, as DNA: TGTGCCACCAGCAGAGGACAGTACAATGAGCAGTTCTTC. It translates to CATSRGQYNEQFF.

The chain links TRBV2 to TRBJ2-1, with TRBD1 matching over 8 bases. Germline-derived CDR1 and CDR2 are SNHLY and FYNNEI. The CDR3 is 13 residues long. V gave up 4 bases and J gave up 7 bases; unmatched junction bases: 3. CDR3 residues: CASSGQGANEQFF. CDR3 DNA: TGTGCCAGCAGTGGCCAGGGGGCTAATGAGCAGTTCTTC.

This chain connects TRBV6-5 to TRBJ2-7; D possibly corresponds to TRBD1 (6 bases). The ends were cut back, 5 bases at V and 0 bases at J, with 11 bases in the middle. The CDR3 sequence is 14 residues long. Looked up from germline, CDR1 is MNHEY and CDR2 is SVGAGI. CDR3 sequence reads: CASSRDINSYEQYF. CDR3 nucleotides: TGTGCCAGCAGTCGGGACATCAACTCCTACGAGCAGTACTTC.

In its sample, this clone was seen once. An end of the junction differs from the germline gene, which may be a read error. The chain couples TRBV7-7 to TRBJ2-2; 12 bases map to TRBD1. The CDR3 extends over 16 amino acids. Germline CDR1 is SSHAT and CDR2 is FNYEAQ (reference sequence). The CDR3 reads CASSEGTGGYTGELFF. In nucleotides, the CDR3 is TGTGCTAGCAGCGAGGGGACAGGGGGCTACACCGGGGAGCTGTTTTTT.

This clone was observed at least ten times. The chain links TRBV30 to TRBJ1-5; TRBD1 aligns across 8 bases. The CDR3 is made up of 14 amino acids. In germline, CDR1 is GTSNPN, CDR2 SVGIG (reference sequence). Trimming took 5 bases from V and 4 from J; bases not matched to a gene: 7. The CDR3 region has the DNA TGTGCCTGGGACAGGGGTGGGGGGAATCAGCCCCAGCATTTT. Translation gives CAWDRGGGNQPQHF.

This chain links TRBV12-3 or TRBV12-4 with TRBJ2-5, with D perhaps TRBD2 (6 bases). V was trimmed by 1 base and J by 5 bases, leaving 8 bases between them. The CDR3 sequence is 13 residues long. In DNA, the CDR3 is TGTGCCAGCAGTTTAGGACGGGGGGAGACCCAGTACTTC. Translating gives CASSLGRGETQYF.

CDR3 DNA: TGTGCCAGCAGCCCCCGAGCGGGACCAACCTACAATGAGCAGTTCTTC. This sequence encodes CASSPRAGPTYNEQFF. The chain employs TRBV7-9 and TRBJ2-1; 7 positions agree with TRBD2. There are 16 residues in the CDR3. Per the germline V gene, CDR1 is SEHNR and CDR2 is FQNEAQ (reference sequence). Trimming removed 5 bases from V and 2 bases from J; junction bases left unmatched: 9. Based on the CDR3 plus reference TRBV7-9 and TRBJ2-1, the full variable domain is DTGVSQNPRHKITKRGQNVTFRCDPISEHNRLYWYRQTLGQGPEFLTYFQNEAQLEKSRLLSDRFSAERPKGSFSTLEIQRTEQGDSAMYLCASSPRAGPTYNEQFFGPGTRLTVL.

This chain connects TRBV21-1 to TRBJ2-1; the table's D call TRBD1 went unverified against the DNA. TRBV21-1 is termed a pseudogene. This CDR3 has 18 residues. CDR3 protein: CASSSDRELRNFNNEQFF. The CDR3 DNA is TGTGCCAGCAGCAGTGACAGGGAACTCCGTAACTTTAACAATGAGCAGTTCTTC.

The chain joins TRBV7-9 to TRBJ2-7; 11 bases line up with TRBD2. This CDR3 has 17 residues. Germline V gives CDR1 SEHNR, CDR2 FQNEAQ (reference sequence). The V and J ends lost 5 bases and 2 bases, in that order; junction bases with no gene match: 11. CDR3: CASSPSLAGGTPYEQYF. The DNA for the CDR3 is TGTGCCAGCAGCCCGTCTCTAGCGGGAGGAACTCCCTACGAGCAGTACTTC.

This clone was observed once. The chain uses TRBV4-1 and TRBJ1-5; no clear D. Germline assignment: CDR1 MGHRA and CDR2 YSYEKL. Trimming pared 1 base from V and 8 bases from J, leaving 9 bases between. The CDR3 covers 13 residues. The CDR3, as DNA: TGCGCCAGCAGCCAAGGCGACGAGGAGCCCCAGCATTTT. Translating gives CASSQGDEEPQHF.